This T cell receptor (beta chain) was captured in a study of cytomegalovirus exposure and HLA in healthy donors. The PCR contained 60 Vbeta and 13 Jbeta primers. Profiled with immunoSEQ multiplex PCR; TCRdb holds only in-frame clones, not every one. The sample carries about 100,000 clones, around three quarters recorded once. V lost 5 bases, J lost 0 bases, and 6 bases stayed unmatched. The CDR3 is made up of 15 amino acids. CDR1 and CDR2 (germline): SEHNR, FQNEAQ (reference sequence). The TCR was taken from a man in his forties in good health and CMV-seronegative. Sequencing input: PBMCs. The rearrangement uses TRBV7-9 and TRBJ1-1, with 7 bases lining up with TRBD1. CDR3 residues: CASSVSGGLNTEAFF. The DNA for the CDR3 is TGTGCCAGCAGCGTCTCAGGGGGATTGAACACTGAAGCTTTCTTT.